The 32 T cell receptor beta chains below were found in one sample sequenced in a study of post-analysis software for immune sequencing data. Regarding the study as a whole: Included in a set of roughly five TRBV segments more frequent in patients than controls were TRBV5-6, TRBV5-1 and TRBV20-1.

These receptors' antigens are unknown. Libraries were made from TCR beta cDNA, and they carried unique molecular identifiers. Via MiXCR, TCRdb re-called the PCR reads, giving one row per CDR3 protein. The sample comprises 450,000 to 700,000 distinct CDR3 sequences, 44% of which are singletons, and more than 1.5% rests with the top ten. Material: blood. The origin of the receptors is a girl aged 10-17 years with multiple sclerosis.

The chain joins TRBV7-2 to TRBJ1-2, with 8 bases matching TRBD1. Looked up from germline, CDR1 is SGHTA and CDR2 is FQGNSA. The CDR3 covers 16 residues. The V and J ends lost 6 bases and 2 bases, in that order; junction bases with no gene match: 11. The CDR3 loop reads CASSSFGAGGNYGYTF. As DNA, the CDR3 is TGTGCCAGCAGTTCTTTTGGGGCAGGGGGCAACTATGGCTACACCTTC.

The chain is built from TRBV18 and TRBJ1-2, with 7 bases that match TRBD1. The V segment lost 0 bases and the J segment 5 bases; nucleotides outside the gene matches: 3. The CDR3 spans 14 residues. CDR1 is KGHSH, CDR2 LQKENI, per germline. CDR3 region: CASSPPGDSYGYTF. For the CDR3, the DNA is TGTGCCAGCTCACCACCGGGGGACAGTTATGGCTACACCTTC.

The gene calls are TRBV18 and TRBJ1-2; D possibly corresponds to TRBD1 (5 bases). The V and J ends lost 3 bases and 5 bases respectively, with 25 bases between them. CDR1 is KGHSH, CDR2 LQKENI, per germline. The CDR3 runs 18 residues. CDR3 loop: CASSPVRAARRVEYGYTF. The CDR3 DNA is TGTGCCAGCTCACCGGTTCGCGCGGCCCGCAGGGTCGAGTATGGCTACACCTTC.

The J gene is TRBJ2-1, the V gene TRBV7-8, with D tentatively TRBD1 or TRBD2 (5 bases each). Gene TRBJ2-7 matches the end of the DNA better, so the J call may be wrong. Looked up from germline, CDR1 is SGHVS and CDR2 is FQNEAQ. This CDR3 is 18 amino acids long. The CDR3 sequence: CASSLFQTARTQNNEQYF. The CDR3 bases are TGTGCCAGCAGCTTATTCCAGACAGCCAGGACTCAAAACAATGAGCAGTACTTC.

For this clonotype: A read error is possible here, since a much larger clone lies one base away. The chain has TRBV27 and TRBJ2-3; D remains unclear. CDR1 and CDR2 from the germline V gene are MNHEY and SMNVEV (reference sequence). Trimming left V 4 bases short and J 7 bases short, with 15 bases between. This CDR3 region has 14 residues. In DNA form, the CDR3 reads TGTGCCAGCAGTTCCGGTAGTGAAACGAATACGCAGTATTTT. This codes for CASSSGSETNTQYF.

This chain connects TRBV12-3 or TRBV12-4 to TRBJ1-2, with D tentatively TRBD1 (5 bases). CDR3 size: 14 residues. V lost 5 bases, J lost 8 bases, and 18 bases lay in between. The CDR3 loop reads CASSLKRSGGGYTF. The CDR3 DNA reads TGTGCCAGCAGTCTCAAACGGTCGGGGGGGGGCTACACCTTC.

There are a few counts of this clonotype. J is TRBJ2-3 and V is TRBV6-5; 7 bases line up with TRBD2. This CDR3 has 16 residues. J lost 3 bases, V lost 2 bases, and 8 bases had no gene match. Germline-derived CDR1 and CDR2 are MNHEY and SVGAGI. The CDR3 sequence is CASSYRRDYATDTQYF. In nucleotides, the CDR3 is TGTGCCAGCAGTTACCGGCGGGACTATGCAACAGATACGCAGTATTTT.

Only a few counts were recorded for this clonotype. The chain combines TRBV4-2 with TRBJ2-1; 12 bases fit TRBD1. CDR1 is LGHNA and CDR2 is YNFKEQ in the germline V gene. Unmatched junction bases numbered 16, after V lost 3 bases and J lost 7 bases. The CDR3 length is 19 residues. CDR3 nucleotide sequence: TGTGCCAGCAGCCAGGATCCTCCGGGACAGGGGGCGCGGCGGAATGAGCAGTTCTTC. Protein: CASSQDPPGQGARRNEQFF.

The chain carries TRBV5-1 and TRBJ2-1; 8 positions match TRBD1. Germline CDR1 reads SGHRS; CDR2 reads YFSETQ. The CDR3 is 16 amino acids. The junction had 12 bases not matched to a gene; V was cut back by 4 bases and J by 6 bases. The CDR3 DNA reads as TGCGCCAGCAGCCCCCCCCGACAGGGGTCAAGCAATGAGCAGTTCTTC. Amino acid sequence: CASSPPRQGSSNEQFF.

The chain has TRBV9 and TRBJ2-7, with 7 bases aligning to TRBD2. Germline loops: CDR1 SGDLS, CDR2 YYNGEE. The V gene end was trimmed by 3 bases and the J gene end by 0 bases; junction bases not matched to a gene: 6. The CDR3 sequence is 15 residues long. This CDR3 is CASSAHTGGSYEQYF. In DNA form, the CDR3 reads TGTGCCAGCAGCGCGCATACGGGAGGCTCCTACGAGCAGTACTTC. The full variable domain, completed using reference TRBV9 and TRBJ2-7, is DSGVTQTPKHLITATGQRVTLRCSPRSGDLSVYWYQQSLDQGLQFLIQYYNGEERAKGNILERFSAQQFPDLHSELNLSSLELGDSALYFCASSAHTGGSYEQYFGPGTRLTVT.

This clonotype was found a few times. The V gene is TRBV3-1, the J gene TRBJ2-3; 14 nucleotides line up with TRBD2. The CDR3 contains 21 residues. Trimming took 1 base from V and 3 from J; bases not matched to a gene: 15. Germline values: CDR1 LGHDT, CDR2 YNNKEL (reference sequence). CDR3 DNA: TGTGCCAGCAGCCAAGGGACAGATCCCTTGGGACTAGCGGGAGTGACAGATACGCAGTATTTT. Translated: CASSQGTDPLGLAGVTDTQYF.

V is TRBV10-3 and J is TRBJ2-3, with 7 bases lining up with TRBD2. The CDR3 totals 15 residues. Trimming took 5 bases from V and 6 from J; bases not matched to a gene: 11. Germline V CDR1 and CDR2: ENHRY, SYGVKD. CDR3 nucleotides: TGTGCCATCAGTTCCGAGCGGGACCCGCGGGATACGCAGTATTTT. It is translated as CAISSERDPRDTQYF.

CDR3 in amino acids: CSVDSGSNVLTF. CDR3 bases: TGCAGCGTTGACTCAGGTTCCAACGTCCTGACTTTC. V and J are TRBV29-1 and TRBJ2-6; D not certain. Germline V CDR1 and CDR2: SQVTM, ANQGSEA. V lost 3 bases and J 8 bases, leaving 8 bases between the germline ends. CDR3 length: 12 amino acids.

In its sample, this clonotype was seen a few times. This rearrangement joins TRBV29-1 to TRBJ2-7; a possible D gene is TRBD1 (6 bases). Germline V gene data show CDR1 as SQVTM and CDR2 as ANQGSEA. The CDR3 spans 12 residues. Trimming cost V 6 bases and J 0 bases, with 9 bases left between them. The CDR3 DNA reads TGCAGCGTGGGGGACACCTCCTACGAGCAGTACTTC. It yields the protein CSVGDTSYEQYF.

This clonotype was seen just once. The gene calls are TRBV28 and TRBJ2-5; 9 nucleotides align to TRBD2. The J call could be wrong; TRBJ2-7 is a better fit for the DNA end. CDR1 and CDR2 (germline): MDHEN, SYDVKM. The CDR3 has 16 amino acids. CDR3 sequence: CASSGSGLARAYEQYF. In DNA, the CDR3 is TGTGCCAGCAGTGGCTCGGGACTAGCAAGGGCCTACGAGCAGTACTTC.

V usage is TRBV4-2 and J usage is TRBJ2-3, with 10 bases that match TRBD2. Germline-derived CDR1 and CDR2 are LGHNA and YNFKEQ. The CDR3 is made up of 18 amino acids. V lost 4 bases, J lost 6 bases, and 16 bases stayed unmatched. The CDR3 nucleotides read TGTGCCAGCAGCCGTGGGGTTCAGCGGGAGGGGTATAAGGATACGCAGTATTTT. It codes for CASSRGVQREGYKDTQYF.

This clonotype was observed a few times. The rearrangement links TRBV11-2 to TRBJ1-2; a weak D match, TRBD1 (6 bases). CDR1 and CDR2 (germline): SGHAT, FQNNGV. CDR3 length: 14 residues. V lost 3 bases to trimming and J lost 2 bases, with 10 bases between them. Written as DNA, the CDR3 is TGTGCCAGCAGCTTCTCACAGGGAAACTATGGCTACACCTTC. Encoded protein: CASSFSQGNYGYTF.

This clonotype has only a few counts. V usage is TRBV5-1 and J usage is TRBJ1-1; TRBD1 agrees at 11 bases. CDR1 and CDR2 (germline): SGHRS, YFSETQ. V shed 3 bases and J 4 bases; nucleotides not matched to a gene: 5. CDR3 length: 15 residues. CDR3 sequence: CASSWTGGWSTEAFF. The DNA for the CDR3 is TGCGCCAGCAGCTGGACAGGGGGCTGGAGCACTGAAGCTTTCTTT.

V and J are TRBV24-1 and TRBJ2-5, with 10 bases fitting TRBD1. The CDR3 runs to 13 residues. Germline CDR1 is KGHDR and CDR2 is SFDVKD. Trimming removed 4 bases from V and 8 bases from J; junction bases left unmatched: 3. CDR3 DNA: TGTGCCACCAGTGAGACAGGGGGCCTAACCCAGTACTTC. Residues: CATSETGGLTQYF.

The chain uses TRBV30 and TRBJ2-3; tentatively, D is TRBD2 (5 bases). V lost 8 bases to trimming and J lost 5 bases, with 17 bases between them. The CDR3 spans 13 residues. Germline values: CDR1 GTSNPN, CDR2 SVGIG (reference sequence). This chain's CDR3 is CARSLGEGDTQYF. In DNA, the CDR3 is TGTGCCAGGTCCCTAGGTGAGGGAGATACGCAGTATTTT. The full variable domain, completed using reference TRBV30 and TRBJ2-3, is SQTIHQWPATLVQPVGSPLSLECTVEGTSNPNLYWYRQAAGRGLQLLFYSVGIGQISSEVPQNLSASRPQDRQFILSSKKLLLSDSGFYLCARSLGEGDTQYFGPGTRLTVL.

This chain joins TRBV10-3 and TRBJ2-5; D unresolved. The CDR3 is 12 residues long. Germline CDR1 and CDR2: ENHRY and SYGVKD. The V end was cut by 4 bases, the J end by 2 bases, with 5 bases between. In nucleotides, the CDR3 is TGTGCCATCAGTGCCAGGCAAGAGACCCAGTACTTC. Protein product: CAISARQETQYF.

The CDR3 DNA reads as TGCGCCAGCAGCTTGCGTGCGGGAGGACCAGACAATGAGCAGTTCTTC. Its protein is CASSLRAGGPDNEQFF. The chain links TRBV5-1 to TRBJ2-1, with TRBD2 identical over 8 bases. J gave up 5 bases and V 1 base, and 8 bases lay outside the gene matches. The CDR3 has 16 residues. From germline, CDR1 is SGHRS and CDR2 YFSETQ.

The chain has TRBV12-3 or TRBV12-4 and TRBJ2-7, with 11 bases identical to TRBD1. This CDR3 contains 15 residues. V lost 6 bases, J lost 2 bases, and 6 bases stayed unmatched. The chain's CDR3 is CASSPTGQGAYEQYF. CDR3 nucleotide sequence: TGTGCCAGCAGCCCAACGGGACAGGGGGCCTACGAGCAGTACTTC.

A few counts support this clonotype. The CDR3 DNA follows: TGTGCCATCAGCTCGGACAGGGAAGCTTTCTTT. Translation gives CAISSDREAFF. V is TRBV10-3 and J is TRBJ1-1; 7 bases match TRBD1. Germline CDR1 reads ENHRY; CDR2 reads SYGVKD. The CDR3 covers 11 residues. The V gene end was trimmed by 6 bases and the J gene end by 8 bases; junction bases not matched to a gene: 3.

The chain employs TRBV11-2 and TRBJ2-1; 7 nucleotides align to TRBD1. CDR1 is SGHAT and CDR2 is FQNNGV in the germline V gene. V was clipped by 0 bases and J by 5 bases; unmatched bases: 4. CDR3 length: 15 residues. The CDR3 spells CASSLDQGGHNEQFF. CDR3 nucleotide sequence: TGTGCCAGCAGCTTAGATCAAGGGGGCCACAATGAGCAGTTCTTC.

V gene TRBV6-5 combines with J gene TRBJ2-1; 8 bases match TRBD1. From germline, CDR1 is MNHEY and CDR2 SVGAGI. V trimming: 6 bases; J trimming: 5 bases; junction bases outside the gene matches: 9. The CDR3 sequence is 15 residues long. The CDR3 loop reads CASSPWTGLHNEQFF. CDR3 bases: TGTGCCAGCAGCCCCTGGACAGGGCTTCACAATGAGCAGTTCTTC.

The chain is built from TRBV20-1 and TRBJ2-7; no reliable D call. The DNA end is more similar to TRBJ2-5, so the J call may be wrong. Germline V gene sequence: CDR1 DFQATT, CDR2 SNEGSKA (reference sequence). The CDR3 has 14 amino acids. The CDR3 protein is CSARDRSYEETQYF. Here the CDR3 DNA reads TGCAGTGCTAGAGATCGGTCTTATGAAGAGACCCAGTACTTC.

In its sample, this clonotype was seen a few times. The rearrangement joins TRBV3-1 to TRBJ2-5, with D uncertain. CDR1 LGHDT and CDR2 YNNKEL come from the germline V gene (reference sequence). Trimming cost V 1 base and J 4 bases, with 16 bases left between them. The CDR3 runs to 16 residues. CDR3 region: CASSQALAAFRETQYF. CDR3 nucleotide sequence: TGTGCCAGCAGCCAAGCCTTGGCGGCCTTTCGAGAGACCCAGTACTTC.

This clonotype was recorded a few times. The chain carries TRBV7-9 and TRBJ2-5; 9 bases agree with TRBD1. Unmatched junction bases numbered 3, after V lost 11 bases and J lost 2 bases. Per the germline V gene, CDR1 is SEHNR and CDR2 is FQNEAQ (reference sequence). CDR3 length: 12 amino acids. CDR3 nucleotide sequence: TGTGCCGCGGGACAGGGTCAAGAGACCCAGTACTTC. Translation: CAAGQGQETQYF.

The CDR3: CASSLLYEGAVGDTQYF. DNA for the CDR3: TGTGCCAGCAGCTTACTTTATGAGGGGGCAGTTGGAGATACGCAGTATTTT. The rearrangement links TRBV7-8 to TRBJ2-3, with 7 nucleotides matching TRBD1. The CDR3 runs to 17 residues. The V segment lost 2 bases and the J segment 5 bases; nucleotides outside the gene matches: 13. The germline gives CDR1 SGHVS, CDR2 FQNEAQ.

The rearrangement joins TRBV6-5 to TRBJ2-1, with 9 bases identical to TRBD2. Unmatched junction bases numbered 7, after V lost 2 bases and J lost 2 bases. CDR3 length: 17 residues. CDR1 MNHEY and CDR2 SVGAGI come from the germline V gene. The CDR3: CASSYGAGGVPYNEQFF. The CDR3 bases are TGTGCCAGCAGTTACGGGGCGGGGGGGGTCCCCTACAATGAGCAGTTCTTC.

Here the CDR3 reads CASSLSRDLGNEQYF. For the CDR3, the DNA is TGCGCCAGCAGCTTGAGCCGGGACCTCGGGAACGAGCAGTACTTC. V usage is TRBV5-1 and J usage is TRBJ2-7, with D possibly being TRBD1 or TRBD2 (5 bases each). Trimming stripped 1 base from V and 5 bases from J, with 16 bases between. The CDR3 sequence is 15 residues long. The germline V gene has CDR1 SGHRS and CDR2 YFSETQ.